Following are 23 T cell receptor beta chains from one sample sequenced in a study of early T cells in non-severe SARS-CoV-2 infection. TCRdb analysed the 5' RACE reads with MiXCR anew, one entry per CDR3 protein. The sample includes tens of thousands of distinct CDR3 sequences, less than 15% of them seen just once. Sequenced input: whole blood. The receptor set was obtained from an adult who was a healthcare worker with PCR-confirmed SARS-CoV-2 infection or an uninfected control (not recorded which).

This chain links TRBV7-9 with TRBJ1-1; D unresolved. The V gene's germline CDR1 is SEHNR and CDR2 FQNEAQ (reference sequence). There are 12 residues in the CDR3. Trimming removed 3 bases from V and 7 bases from J, with 9 bases in between. CDR3 protein: CASSFGRGEAFF. The CDR3 DNA reads as TGTGCCAGCAGCTTCGGACGGGGTGAAGCTTTCTTT.

This clonotype was detected many times. The rearrangement uses TRBV28 and TRBJ1-5, with D perhaps matching TRBD1 (5 bases). Trimming removed 2 bases from V and 6 bases from J, with 20 bases in between. CDR3 length: 17 amino acids. CDR1 MDHEN and CDR2 SYDVKM come from the germline V gene. The chain's CDR3 is CASSLQGSPGGSQPQHF. CDR3 nucleotides: TGTGCCAGCAGTTTACAGGGCAGCCCCGGCGGTAGTCAGCCCCAGCATTTT.

J is TRBJ2-2 and V is TRBV5-6; D call uncertain. Per germline, CDR1 SGHDT and CDR2 YYEEEE. With 3 bases removed from V and 2 bases from J, the gap between germline ends came to 5 bases. The CDR3 has 13 residues. CDR3 protein: CASSSGNTGELFF. CDR3 bases: TGTGCCAGCAGCTCAGGAAACACCGGGGAGCTGTTTTTT.

This clonotype was observed a few times. The chain carries TRBV28 and TRBJ2-5, with no clear D. In germline, CDR1 is MDHEN, CDR2 SYDVKM. The V gene lost 8 bases and the J gene lost 2 bases, with 18 bases spanning the gap. This CDR3 has 15 amino acids. This CDR3 reads CASYSFRQTQETQYF. CDR3 nucleotide sequence: TGTGCCAGCTACTCTTTCAGGCAGACGCAAGAGACCCAGTACTTC.

This clonotype was observed a few times. This chain uses TRBV29-1 with TRBJ2-2, with TRBD2 matching 12 bases. Per the germline V gene, CDR1 is SQVTM and CDR2 is ANQGSEA. The CDR3 runs to 12 residues. Trimming cost V 7 bases and J 7 bases; bases outside gene matches: 1. Written as DNA, the CDR3 is TGCAGCGGGGGACTAGCGGGCGGGGAGCTGTTTTTT. This codes for CSGGLAGGELFF.

This clonotype was seen at least ten times. The gene calls are TRBV18 and TRBJ1-1, with a weak D call TRBD1 (5 bases). Germline lookup yields CDR1 KGHSH and CDR2 LQKENI. V was trimmed by 3 bases and J by 4 bases, leaving 9 bases between them. The CDR3 spans 13 residues. This CDR3 is CASSPQGGTEAFF. CDR3 bases: TGTGCCAGCTCACCCCAGGGCGGCACTGAAGCTTTCTTT.

The table lists this clonotype with many counts. As DNA, the CDR3 is TGTGCCAGCAGTTTTGGGCCTAGCGGGAGTTACACCGGGGAGCTGTTTTTT. This sequence encodes CASSFGPSGSYTGELFF. The J gene is TRBJ2-2, the V gene TRBV28; 10 positions match TRBD2. CDR3 size: 17 residues. After removal of 3 bases from V and 3 bases from J, the junction contained 7 bases not matched to a gene. CDR1 is MDHEN, CDR2 SYDVKM, per germline.

The chain is built from TRBV11-2 and TRBJ1-4; 7 bases align to TRBD1. The CDR3 is 15 amino acids. The germline CDR1 and CDR2 sequences are SGHAT and FQNNGV. V was clipped by 4 bases and J by 7 bases; unmatched bases: 9. CDR3 bases: TGTGCCAGCAGCTCTTCACAGGGGTGGGGTGAAAAACTGTTTTTT. Its protein product is CASSSSQGWGEKLFF. Supplemented by reference TRBV11-2 and TRBJ1-4, the full variable domain reads EAGVAQSPRYKIIEKRQSVAFWCNPISGHATLYWYQQILGQGPKLLIQFQNNGVVDDSQLPKDRFSAERLKGVDSTLKIQPAKLEDSAVYLCASSSSQGWGEKLFFGSGTQLSVL.

This clonotype showed up many times. CDR3 region: CASSQVVGGGNEQFF. For the CDR3, the DNA is TGTGCCAGCAGCCAAGTCGTAGGGGGAGGAAATGAGCAGTTCTTC. This chain uses TRBV14 with TRBJ2-1; perhaps D is TRBD1 or TRBD2 (6 bases each). The germline V and J ends were trimmed by 1 base and 7 bases, with 14 bases remaining between them. Germline-derived CDR1 and CDR2 are SGHDN and FVKESK. This CDR3 contains 15 residues.

This clonotype was recorded at least ten times. The chain has TRBV28 and TRBJ1-2; TRBD1 might be the D (6 bases). This CDR3 is built from 15 residues. V was trimmed by 5 bases and J by 2 bases, leaving 15 bases between them. Germline V gene data show CDR1 as MDHEN and CDR2 as SYDVKM. CDR3 sequence: CASSPHGGGNYGYTF. The DNA of the CDR3 is TGTGCCAGCAGTCCCCACGGAGGGGGAAACTATGGCTACACCTTC.

The chain is built from TRBV7-3 and TRBJ2-2, with D perhaps TRBD1 or TRBD2 (5 bases each). V shed 5 bases and J shed 5 bases, with 21 bases lying between them. Germline-derived CDR1 and CDR2 are SGHTA and FQGTGA. The CDR3 runs 17 residues. CDR3 region: CASSESSGTSGTGELFF. CDR3 DNA: TGTGCCAGCAGCGAATCTTCCGGGACCTCAGGAACCGGGGAGCTGTTTTTT. Full variable domain (outside the CDR3, taken from reference TRBV7-3 and TRBJ2-2): GAGVSQTPSNKVTEKGKYVELRCDPISGHTALYWYRQSLGQGPEFLIYFQGTGAADDSGLPNDRFFAVRPEGSVSTLKIQRTERGDSAVYLCASSESSGTSGTGELFFGEGSRLTVL.

This clonotype was counted between two and nine times. V gene TRBV12-3 or TRBV12-4 combines with J gene TRBJ2-3; D is perhaps TRBD1 (5 bases). V was clipped by 2 bases and J by 0 bases, with 9 bases between them. The CDR3 consists of 15 residues. The CDR3, as DNA: TGTGCCAGCAGTTTACAGGCAGGGAGCACAGATACGCAGTATTTT. Amino acid sequence: CASSLQAGSTDTQYF.

This clonotype was found a few times. The rearrangement joins TRBV15 to TRBJ2-3; D unclear. The V and J ends lost 5 bases and 2 bases respectively, with 20 bases between them. The V gene's germline CDR1 is LNHNV and CDR2 YYDKDF (reference sequence). The CDR3 contains 17 residues. For the CDR3, the DNA is TGTGCCACCAGCTTAGGGCATAGGTCGACCCTCACAGATACGCAGTATTTT. Translated, it gives CATSLGHRSTLTDTQYF.

The rearrangement links TRBV11-2 to TRBJ2-1; D unclear. V was clipped by 3 bases and J by 0 bases, with 9 bases between them. The CDR3 runs 15 residues. Per the germline V gene, CDR1 is SGHAT and CDR2 is FQNNGV. Here the CDR3 reads CASSFELGSYNEQFF. In nucleotides, the CDR3 is TGTGCCAGCAGCTTCGAGCTGGGCTCCTACAATGAGCAGTTCTTC.

This clonotype was observed a few times. The J gene is TRBJ2-3, the V gene TRBV6-6; 7 positions match TRBD2. Germline V gene sequence: CDR1 MNHNY, CDR2 SVGAGI (reference sequence). V was pared by 8 bases and J by 2 bases, with 16 bases of the junction left unmatched. CDR3 length equals 17 residues. CDR3 sequence: CASCPSAEAGDTDTQYF. In DNA form, the CDR3 reads TGTGCCAGCTGTCCTTCGGCCGAGGCGGGAGACACAGATACGCAGTATTTT.

The V call is TRBV5-1, the J call TRBJ2-3, with 8 bases that match TRBD1. There are 16 residues in the CDR3. Germline loops: CDR1 SGHRS, CDR2 YFSETQ. V dropped 4 bases and J dropped 3; count of bases not matched to a gene: 10. CDR3 DNA sequence: TGCGCCAGCAGCGACGGCGCAGGGGGCCCTACAGATACGCAGTATTTT. Its translation is CASSDGAGGPTDTQYF.

V and J are TRBV3-1 and TRBJ2-7; D perhaps matches TRBD2 (5 bases). The V gene lost 4 bases and the J gene lost 3 bases, with 13 bases spanning the gap. This CDR3 comprises 14 residues. Germline V gives CDR1 LGHDT, CDR2 YNNKEL (reference sequence). The CDR3 DNA reads as TGTGCCAGCAGCCCCCTGGGAGTACACTACGAGCAGTACTTC. Its translation: CASSPLGVHYEQYF.

There are a few counts of this clonotype. The rearrangement uses TRBV29-1 and TRBJ2-1; 7 nucleotides match TRBD2. The germline CDR1 and CDR2 sequences are SQVTM and ANQGSEA. V shed 0 bases and J 4 bases; nucleotides not matched to a gene: 9. CDR3 length: 16 residues. The CDR3 DNA sequence: TGCAGCGTTGAAGAGGGTCGAGCGGGATCTTACAATGAGCAGTTCTTC. Protein sequence: CSVEEGRAGSYNEQFF.

This chain uses TRBV7-3 with TRBJ2-1; the match to TRBD2 covers 7 bases. The V gene end was trimmed by 5 bases and the J gene end by 2 bases; junction bases not matched to a gene: 3. The CDR3 totals 14 residues. CDR1 and CDR2 (germline): SGHTA, FQGTGA. CDR3 in amino acids: CASSVTSTYNEQFF. CDR3 DNA sequence: TGTGCCAGCAGCGTGACTAGCACCTACAATGAGCAGTTCTTC. Supplemented by reference TRBV7-3 and TRBJ2-1, the full variable domain reads GAGVSQTPSNKVTEKGKYVELRCDPISGHTALYWYRQSLGQGPEFLIYFQGTGAADDSGLPNDRFFAVRPEGSVSTLKIQRTERGDSAVYLCASSVTSTYNEQFFGPGTRLTVL.

The gene calls are TRBV5-1 and TRBJ2-1; D remains ambiguous. Germline lookup yields CDR1 SGHRS and CDR2 YFSETQ. The CDR3 consists of 17 residues. V gave up 0 bases and J gave up 4 bases, with 17 bases separating them. The CDR3 DNA is TGCGCCAGCAGCTTGGGCGCGGCGGATACTATGTACAATGAGCAGTTCTTC. This sequence encodes CASSLGAADTMYNEQFF.

The sample holds many counts of this clonotype. The genes are TRBV5-4 and TRBJ2-2, with 8 bases that match TRBD2. The CDR3 spans 16 residues. Trimming cost V 0 bases and J 2 bases; bases outside gene matches: 3. The germline V gene has CDR1 SGHNT and CDR2 YYREEE (reference sequence). The CDR3 nucleotides are TGTGCCAGCAGCTTGGGACTAGCGTCAAACACCGGGGAGCTGTTTTTT. This codes for CASSLGLASNTGELFF. The full variable domain, rest sourced from reference TRBV5-4 and TRBJ2-2, is ETGVTQSPTHLIKTRGQQVTLRCSSQSGHNTVSWYQQALGQGPQFIFQYYREEENGRGNFPPRFSGLQFPNYSSELNVNALELDDSALYLCASSLGLASNTGELFFGEGSRLTVL.

This clonotype was picked up many times. The chain links TRBV7-9 to TRBJ1-6; possibly TRBD1 for D (5 bases). V was pared by 1 base and J by 10 bases, with 14 bases between. The CDR3 covers 15 residues. Germline CDR1 is SEHNR and CDR2 is FQNEAQ (reference sequence). CDR3 in DNA: TGTGCCAGCAGCTTAGGGGGGGTAGGCTTCTCACCCCTCCACTTT. It translates to CASSLGGVGFSPLHF.

This clonotype has just a few counts. The chain uses TRBV19 and TRBJ2-3; D may correspond to TRBD1 or TRBD2 (6 bases each). The CDR3 covers 15 residues. Trimming pared 2 bases from V and 2 bases from J, leaving 11 bases between. The germline CDR1 and CDR2 sequences are LNHDA and SQIVND (reference sequence). This chain's CDR3 is CASSIPGGHTDTQYF. In DNA form, the CDR3 reads TGTGCCAGTAGTATACCCGGGGGACACACAGATACGCAGTATTTT.